This passage covers 13 T cell receptor beta chains from one sample sequenced in a study of blood T cell repertoires in COVID-19. Sequencing used immunoSEQ multiplex PCR; TCRdb keeps in-frame clones, though not all of them. The table records around 100,000 clones, nearly 90% of them present only once. Material for sequencing was peripheral blood. Receptors were obtained from a man between 50 and 59 years old with active COVID-19.

The rearrangement links TRBV3-1 (or the pseudogene TRBV3-2) to TRBJ2-1; D remains ambiguous. V dropped 6 bases and J dropped 7 bases, with 7 bases sitting between them. Germline-derived CDR1 and CDR2 are LGHDT and YNNKEL (reference sequence). The CDR3 covers 11 residues. The CDR3 DNA reads as TGTGCCAGCAGTTACGGGAATGAGCAGTTCTTC. Amino acids: CASSYGNEQFF.

The J gene is TRBJ2-1, the V gene TRBV7-2, with 9 positions matching TRBD2. V was clipped by 6 bases and J by 6 bases; unmatched bases: 6. The CDR3 is 14 residues long. Germline assignment: CDR1 SGHTA and CDR2 FQGNSA. In DNA, the CDR3 is TGTGCCAGCAGGGAGGGACTAGCTGGCAATGAGCAGTTCTTC. Encoded protein: CASREGLAGNEQFF.

The rearrangement links TRBV21-1 to TRBJ2-5; the table calls TRBD2, which could not be checked here. TRBV21-1 is assigned pseudogene status. The CDR3 sequence is 16 residues long. CDR3 nucleotide sequence: TGTGCCAGCAGCAAAGAGCGGTCAGTAGAAGAAGAGACCCAGTACTTC. Its protein product is CASSKERSVEEETQYF.

The V gene is TRBV11-2, the J gene TRBJ2-3; D might be TRBD2 (6 bases). Trimming removed 6 bases at V and 2 bases at J, with 15 bases between. Germline V gene lookup returns CDR1 SGHAT and CDR2 FQNNGV. The CDR3 has 15 residues. The CDR3 here is CASRYSGRITDTQYF. CDR3 nucleotide sequence: TGTGCCAGCAGATATAGCGGTCGAATCACAGATACGCAGTATTTT.

This rearrangement joins TRBV5-1 to TRBJ1-2; D is possibly TRBD1 (6 bases). The V gene lost 0 bases and the J gene lost 6 bases, with 12 bases spanning the gap. Germline CDR1 is SGHRS and CDR2 is YFSETQ. CDR3 length equals 14 residues. CDR3: CASSLGGQYDGYTF. Here the CDR3 DNA reads TGCGCCAGCAGCTTGGGAGGACAGTATGATGGCTACACCTTC.

This clone was counted once. The CDR3 region is CASSRGTIQETQYF. In DNA, the CDR3 is TGTGCCAGCAGCAGGGGGACAATCCAAGAGACCCAGTACTTC. The chain recombines TRBV4-2 with TRBJ2-5; a possible D gene is TRBD1 (6 bases). The CDR3 totals 14 residues. The germline V gene has CDR1 LGHNA and CDR2 YNFKEQ. V lost 5 bases, J lost 1 base, and 11 bases lay in between.

This clone was detected once. The genes are TRBV6-5 and TRBJ2-7; D call uncertain. Germline-derived CDR1 and CDR2 are MNHEY and SVGAGI. The CDR3 runs 13 residues. V was clipped by 7 bases and J by 2 bases, with 12 bases between them. The CDR3 loop reads CASTPGFTYEQYF. In nucleotides, the CDR3 is TGTGCCAGCACCCCGGGTTTTACCTACGAGCAGTACTTC.

The V gene is TRBV27, the J gene TRBJ2-7; 8 nucleotides agree with TRBD2. CDR3 length: 13 residues. Per the germline V gene, CDR1 is MNHEY and CDR2 is SMNVEV (reference sequence). V was pared by 2 bases and J by 5 bases, with 2 bases of the junction left unmatched. The CDR3 here is CASSLLAGDEQYF. In DNA, the CDR3 is TGTGCCAGCAGTTTACTAGCGGGCGACGAGCAGTACTTC.

The chain carries TRBV7-9 and TRBJ2-7, with no clear D. This CDR3 comprises 12 residues. From germline, CDR1 is SEHNR and CDR2 FQNEAQ (reference sequence). Trimming left V 5 bases short and J 1 base short, with 6 bases between. The CDR3 protein is CASSPTSYEQYF. The CDR3 region has the DNA TGTGCCAGCAGCCCAACATCCTACGAGCAGTACTTC.

The chain couples TRBV6-5 to TRBJ1-5; 9 nucleotides align to TRBD1. In germline, CDR1 is MNHEY, CDR2 SVGAGI. After removal of 6 bases from V and 6 bases from J, the junction contained 9 bases not matched to a gene. The CDR3 spans 15 residues. The CDR3, as DNA: TGTGCCAGCAGACCTTTACAGGGGGCCCGTCAGCCCCAGCATTTT. Translating it yields CASRPLQGARQPQHF.

V and J are TRBV7-2 and TRBJ1-5; 7 bases fit TRBD1. Germline V gives CDR1 SGHTA, CDR2 FQGNSA. Losses at the gene ends were 5 bases for V and 6 bases for J; bases not matched to a gene: 4. The CDR3 consists of 13 residues. CDR3 protein: CASSQTGVQPQHF. DNA for the CDR3: TGTGCCAGCAGCCAAACAGGGGTTCAGCCCCAGCATTTT.

The rearrangement joins TRBV7-8 to TRBJ1-1; TRBD1 matches at 9 bases. In germline, CDR1 is SGHVS, CDR2 FQNEAQ. CDR3 length: 14 residues. V was pared by 5 bases and J by 4 bases, with 5 bases of the junction left unmatched. In nucleotides, the CDR3 is TGTGCCAGCAGCGCGGACAGGGGTATCACTGAAGCTTTCTTT. It codes for CASSADRGITEAFF.

The chain links TRBV4-2 to TRBJ1-2, with D perhaps TRBD1 (6 bases). The CDR3 consists of 13 residues. Trimming left V 4 bases short and J 6 bases short, with 12 bases between. Per the germline V gene, CDR1 is LGHNA and CDR2 is YNFKEQ. The CDR3 sequence is CASSLQGLDGYTF. The CDR3 DNA follows: TGTGCCAGCAGCCTCCAGGGGTTGGATGGCTACACCTTC.